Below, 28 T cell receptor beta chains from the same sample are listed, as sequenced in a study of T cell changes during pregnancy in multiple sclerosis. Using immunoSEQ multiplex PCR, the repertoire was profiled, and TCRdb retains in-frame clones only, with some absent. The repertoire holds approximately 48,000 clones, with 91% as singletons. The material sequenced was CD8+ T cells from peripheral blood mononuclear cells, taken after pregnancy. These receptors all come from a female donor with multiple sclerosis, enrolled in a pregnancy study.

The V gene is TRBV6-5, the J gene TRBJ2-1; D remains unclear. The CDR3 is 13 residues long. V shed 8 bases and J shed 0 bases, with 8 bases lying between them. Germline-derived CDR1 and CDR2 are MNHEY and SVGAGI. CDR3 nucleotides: TGTGCCAGCGGAACGGGCTCCTACAATGAGCAGTTCTTC. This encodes CASGTGSYNEQFF.

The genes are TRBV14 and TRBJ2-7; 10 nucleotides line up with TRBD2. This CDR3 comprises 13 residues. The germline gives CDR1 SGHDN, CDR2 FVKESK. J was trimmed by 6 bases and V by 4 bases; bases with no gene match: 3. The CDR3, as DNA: TGTGCCAGCAGCCTTCTAGCGGGAGTCGAGCAGTACTTC. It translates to CASSLLAGVEQYF.

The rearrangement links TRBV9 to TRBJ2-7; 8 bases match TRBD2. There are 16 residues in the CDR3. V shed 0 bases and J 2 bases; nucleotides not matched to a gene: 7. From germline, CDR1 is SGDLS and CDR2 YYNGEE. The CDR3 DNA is TGTGCCAGCAGCGTAGAAGCAAGCGGGGGCACCTACGAGCAGTACTTC. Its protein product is CASSVEASGGTYEQYF.

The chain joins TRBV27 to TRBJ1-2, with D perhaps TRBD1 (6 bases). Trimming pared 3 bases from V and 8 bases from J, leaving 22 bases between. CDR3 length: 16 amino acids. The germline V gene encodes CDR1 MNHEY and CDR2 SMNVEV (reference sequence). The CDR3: CASSFFMGSGASGYTF. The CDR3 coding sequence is TGTGCCAGCAGTTTCTTCATGGGGTCAGGGGCTTCAGGCTACACCTTC.

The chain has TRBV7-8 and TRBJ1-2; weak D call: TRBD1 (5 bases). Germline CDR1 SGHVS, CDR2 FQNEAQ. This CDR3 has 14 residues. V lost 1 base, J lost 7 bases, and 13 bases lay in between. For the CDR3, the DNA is TGTGCCAGCAGCTTAGGCGGGGCGGGAGGTGGCTACACCTTC. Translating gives CASSLGGAGGGYTF.

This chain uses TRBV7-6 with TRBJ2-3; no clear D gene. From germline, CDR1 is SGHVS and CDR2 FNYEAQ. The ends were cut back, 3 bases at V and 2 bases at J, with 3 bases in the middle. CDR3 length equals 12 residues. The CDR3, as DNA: TGTGCCAGCAGCTTGTACACAGATACGCAGTATTTT. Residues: CASSLYTDTQYF.

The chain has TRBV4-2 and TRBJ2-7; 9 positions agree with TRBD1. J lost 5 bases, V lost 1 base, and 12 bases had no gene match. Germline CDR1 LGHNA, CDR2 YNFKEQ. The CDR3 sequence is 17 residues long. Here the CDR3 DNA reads TGTGCCAGCAGCCAAGGAACCGGGACAGGGTTTCGGAACGAGCAGTACTTC. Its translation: CASSQGTGTGFRNEQYF.

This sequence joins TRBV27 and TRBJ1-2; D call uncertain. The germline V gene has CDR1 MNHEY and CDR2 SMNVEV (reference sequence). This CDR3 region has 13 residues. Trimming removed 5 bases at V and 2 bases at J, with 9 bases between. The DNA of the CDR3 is TGTGCCAGCAGTCCCACAGTAAACTATGGCTACACCTTC. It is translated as CASSPTVNYGYTF.

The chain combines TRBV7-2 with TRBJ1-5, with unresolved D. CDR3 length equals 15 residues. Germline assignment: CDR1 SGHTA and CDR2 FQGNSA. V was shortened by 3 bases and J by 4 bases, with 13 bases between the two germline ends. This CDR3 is CASSFGLSVNQPQHF. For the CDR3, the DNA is TGTGCCAGCAGCTTCGGGTTGTCAGTAAATCAGCCCCAGCATTTT.

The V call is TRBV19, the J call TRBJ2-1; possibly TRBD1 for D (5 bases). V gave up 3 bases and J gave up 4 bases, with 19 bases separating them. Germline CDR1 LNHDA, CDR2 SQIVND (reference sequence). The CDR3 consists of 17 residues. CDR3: CASSMGQSPLVYNEQFF. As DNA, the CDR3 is TGTGCCAGTAGTATGGGGCAGAGCCCCTTGGTGTACAATGAGCAGTTCTTC.

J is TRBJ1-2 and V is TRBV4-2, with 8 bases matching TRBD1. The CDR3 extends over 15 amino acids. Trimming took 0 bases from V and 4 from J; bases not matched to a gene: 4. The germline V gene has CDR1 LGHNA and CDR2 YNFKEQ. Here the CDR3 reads CASSQDQGAGYGYTF. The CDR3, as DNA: TGTGCCAGCAGCCAAGATCAGGGGGCAGGCTATGGCTACACCTTC.

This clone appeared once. The CDR3 sequence is CASSPGQDMNTEAFF. CDR3 DNA: TGCGCCAGCAGCCCGGGACAAGACATGAACACTGAAGCTTTCTTT. The chain links TRBV4-1 to TRBJ1-1; possible D gene TRBD1, 6 bases. There are 15 residues in the CDR3. Germline CDR1 is MGHRA and CDR2 is YSYEKL. The ends were cut back, 4 bases at V and 0 bases at J, with 12 bases in the middle.

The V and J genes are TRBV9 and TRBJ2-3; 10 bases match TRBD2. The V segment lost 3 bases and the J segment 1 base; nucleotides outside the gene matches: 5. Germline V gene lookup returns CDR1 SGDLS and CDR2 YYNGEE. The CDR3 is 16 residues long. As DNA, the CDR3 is TGTGCCAGCAGCGAGCGAGCGGGGGGGGGCACAGATACGCAGTATTTT. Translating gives CASSERAGGGTDTQYF.

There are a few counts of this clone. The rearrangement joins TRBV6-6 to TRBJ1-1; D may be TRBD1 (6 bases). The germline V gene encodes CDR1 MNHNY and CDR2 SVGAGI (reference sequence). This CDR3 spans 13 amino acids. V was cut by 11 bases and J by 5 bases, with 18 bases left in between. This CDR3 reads CAARPDRGTEAFF. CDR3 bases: TGTGCCGCGCGACCGGACAGAGGGACTGAAGCTTTCTTT.

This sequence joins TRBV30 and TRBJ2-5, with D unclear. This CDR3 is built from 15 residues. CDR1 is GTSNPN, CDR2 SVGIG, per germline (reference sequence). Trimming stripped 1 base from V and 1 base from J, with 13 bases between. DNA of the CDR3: TGTGCCTGGAGTGCCTCCTTACAGATCCAAGAGACCCAGTACTTC. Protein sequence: CAWSASLQIQETQYF.

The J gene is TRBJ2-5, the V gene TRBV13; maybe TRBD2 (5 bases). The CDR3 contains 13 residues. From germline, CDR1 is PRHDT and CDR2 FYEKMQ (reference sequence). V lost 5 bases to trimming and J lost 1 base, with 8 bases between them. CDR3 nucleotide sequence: TGTGCCAGCAGCCCCCGGGGCCAAGAGACCCAGTACTTC. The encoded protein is CASSPRGQETQYF.

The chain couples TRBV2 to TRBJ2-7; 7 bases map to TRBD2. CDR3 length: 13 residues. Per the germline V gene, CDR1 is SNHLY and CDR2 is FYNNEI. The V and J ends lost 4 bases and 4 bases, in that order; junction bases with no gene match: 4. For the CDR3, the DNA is TGTGCCAGCAGTGGGGACTACCGATACGAGCAGTACTTC. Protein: CASSGDYRYEQYF. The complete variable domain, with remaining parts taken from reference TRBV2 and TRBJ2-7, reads EPEVTQTPSHQVTQMGQEVILRCVPISNHLYFYWYRQILGQKVEFLVSFYNNEISEKSEIFDDQFSVERPDGSNFTLKIRSTKLEDSAMYFCASSGDYRYEQYFGPGTRLTVT.

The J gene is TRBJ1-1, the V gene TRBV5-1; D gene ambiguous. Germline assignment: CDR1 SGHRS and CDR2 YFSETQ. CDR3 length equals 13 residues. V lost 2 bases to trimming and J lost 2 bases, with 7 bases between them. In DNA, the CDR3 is TGCGCCAGCAGCTTTACACCTAACACTGAAGCTTTCTTT. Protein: CASSFTPNTEAFF.

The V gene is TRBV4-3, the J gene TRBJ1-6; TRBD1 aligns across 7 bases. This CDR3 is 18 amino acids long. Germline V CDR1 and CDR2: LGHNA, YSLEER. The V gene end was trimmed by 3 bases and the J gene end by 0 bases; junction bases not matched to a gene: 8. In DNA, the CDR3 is TGCGCCAGCAGCCATTTGGCAGGGGGAAGCTCCTATAATTCACCCCTCCACTTT. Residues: CASSHLAGGSSYNSPLHF.

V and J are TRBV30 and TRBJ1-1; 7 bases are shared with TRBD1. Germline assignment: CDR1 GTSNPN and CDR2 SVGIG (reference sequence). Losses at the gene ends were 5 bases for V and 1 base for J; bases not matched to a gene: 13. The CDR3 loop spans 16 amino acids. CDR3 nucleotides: TGTGCCTGGGGGGATCCAGGGGGTTATCGGAACACTGAAGCTTTCTTT. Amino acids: CAWGDPGGYRNTEAFF.

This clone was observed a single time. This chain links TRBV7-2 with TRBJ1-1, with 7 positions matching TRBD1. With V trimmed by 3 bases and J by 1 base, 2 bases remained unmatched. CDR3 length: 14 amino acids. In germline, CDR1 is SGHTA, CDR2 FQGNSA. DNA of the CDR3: TGTGCCAGCAGCTTGGGGACAGCGAACACTGAAGCTTTCTTT. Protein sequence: CASSLGTANTEAFF.

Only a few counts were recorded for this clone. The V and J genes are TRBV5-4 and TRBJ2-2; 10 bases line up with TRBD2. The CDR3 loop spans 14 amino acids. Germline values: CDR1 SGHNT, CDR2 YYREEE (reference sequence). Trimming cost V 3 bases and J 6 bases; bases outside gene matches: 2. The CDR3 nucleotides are TGTGCCAGCAGCTGGGGGACTAGCGCCGGGGAGCTGTTTTTT. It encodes CASSWGTSAGELFF.

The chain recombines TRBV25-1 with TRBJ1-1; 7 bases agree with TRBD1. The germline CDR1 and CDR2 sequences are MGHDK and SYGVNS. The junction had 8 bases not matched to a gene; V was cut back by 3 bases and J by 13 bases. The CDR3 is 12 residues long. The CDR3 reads CASSDLDRSGFF. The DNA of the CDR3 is TGTGCCAGCAGTGACCTGGACAGGAGCGGTTTCTTT.

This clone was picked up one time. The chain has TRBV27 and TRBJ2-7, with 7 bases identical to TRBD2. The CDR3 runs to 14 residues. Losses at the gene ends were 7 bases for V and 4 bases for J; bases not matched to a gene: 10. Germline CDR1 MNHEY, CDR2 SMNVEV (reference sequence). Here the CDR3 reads CASTASSGGYEQYF. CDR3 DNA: TGTGCCAGCACCGCTTCTAGCGGCGGGTACGAGCAGTACTTC.

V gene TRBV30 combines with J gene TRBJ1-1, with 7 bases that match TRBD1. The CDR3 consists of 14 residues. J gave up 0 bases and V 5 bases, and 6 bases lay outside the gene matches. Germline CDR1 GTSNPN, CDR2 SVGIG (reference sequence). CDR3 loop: CAWAETGMNTEAFF. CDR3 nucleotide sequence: TGTGCCTGGGCCGAGACAGGGATGAACACTGAAGCTTTCTTT.

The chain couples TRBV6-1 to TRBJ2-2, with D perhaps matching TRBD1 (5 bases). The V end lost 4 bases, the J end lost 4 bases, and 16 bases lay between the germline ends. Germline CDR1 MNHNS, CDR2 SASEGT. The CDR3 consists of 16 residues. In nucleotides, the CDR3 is TGTGCCAGCAGTGGGACCCTACAGGTTGCCACCGGGGAGCTGTTTTTT. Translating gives CASSGTLQVATGELFF.

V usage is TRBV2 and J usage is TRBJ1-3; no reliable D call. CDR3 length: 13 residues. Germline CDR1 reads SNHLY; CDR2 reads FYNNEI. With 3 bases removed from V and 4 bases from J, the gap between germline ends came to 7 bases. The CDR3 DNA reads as TGTGCCAGCAGTGATCCGCAGGGAAACACCATATATTTT. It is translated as CASSDPQGNTIYF. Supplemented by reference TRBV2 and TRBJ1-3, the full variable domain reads EPEVTQTPSHQVTQMGQEVILRCVPISNHLYFYWYRQILGQKVEFLVSFYNNEISEKSEIFDDQFSVERPDGSNFTLKIRSTKLEDSAMYFCASSDPQGNTIYFGEGSWLTVV.

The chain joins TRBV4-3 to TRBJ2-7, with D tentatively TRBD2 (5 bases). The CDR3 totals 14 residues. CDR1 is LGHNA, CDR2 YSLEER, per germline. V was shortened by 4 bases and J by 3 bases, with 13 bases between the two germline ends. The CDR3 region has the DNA TGCGCCAGCAGCCGAGACCTAGCTTTCTACGAGCAGTACTTC. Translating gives CASSRDLAFYEQYF.